Each of the 16 T cell receptor beta chains below was sequenced from the same sample in a study of blood T cell repertoires in COVID-19. The protocol was immunoSEQ multiplex PCR, while the TCRdb copy is restricted to in-frame clones and leaves out a portion. This table holds fewer than 200,000 clones, approximately 90% found once. The specimen sequenced was peripheral blood. These receptors all stem from a man between 18 and 29 years old who had recovered from COVID-19.

This rearrangement joins TRBV27 to TRBJ2-7; a weak D match, TRBD2 (5 bases). Germline values: CDR1 MNHEY, CDR2 SMNVEV (reference sequence). V was pared by 8 bases and J by 2 bases, with 13 bases between. The CDR3 runs 13 residues. The CDR3 sequence is CASAEDGAYEQYF. The CDR3 nucleotides read TGTGCCAGCGCGGAGGACGGAGCCTACGAGCAGTACTTC.

This clone was counted between two and nine times. This chain links TRBV4-2 with TRBJ2-1; 10 bases are shared with TRBD2. Unmatched junction bases numbered 7, after V lost 0 bases and J lost 8 bases. The CDR3 extends over 16 amino acids. The germline V gene encodes CDR1 LGHNA and CDR2 YNFKEQ. The CDR3 region has the DNA TGTGCCAGCAGCCAAGACGACGCTAGCGGGAGCGATGAGCAGTTCTTC. Residues: CASSQDDASGSDEQFF.

V is TRBV6-5 and J is TRBJ2-2; tentative D call: TRBD1 (7 bases). This CDR3 is 15 amino acids long. V gave up 8 bases and J gave up 7 bases, with 20 bases separating them. Germline CDR1 and CDR2: MNHEY and SVGAGI. CDR3 sequence (DNA): TGTGCCAGCCGAACCCAAAACAGGGGAGGCGGGGAGCTGTTTTTT. This translates into CASRTQNRGGGELFF.

The chain is built from TRBV25-1 and TRBJ1-5; TRBD1 aligns across 8 bases. CDR3 length: 15 amino acids. CDR1 is MGHDK and CDR2 is SYGVNS in the germline V gene. The trim removed 6 bases at V and 1 base at J, leaving 5 bases unmatched. The CDR3 DNA sequence: TGTGCCAGCAGCCAGGACAGGGTGAGCAATCAGCCCCAGCATTTT. Encoded protein: CASSQDRVSNQPQHF.

The chain carries TRBV5-5 and TRBJ1-1, with D perhaps matching TRBD1 (6 bases). Trimming cost V 2 bases and J 0 bases, with 11 bases left between them. This CDR3 region has 15 residues. The germline V gene encodes CDR1 SGHKS and CDR2 YYEKEE (reference sequence). CDR3 protein: CASSLAGTLNTEAFF. The DNA for the CDR3 is TGTGCCAGCAGCTTAGCCGGGACACTGAACACTGAAGCTTTCTTT. Combining the CDR3 with reference TRBV5-5 and TRBJ1-1 gives the whole variable domain DAGVTQSPTHLIKTRGQQVTLRCSPISGHKSVSWYQQVLGQGPQFIFQYYEKEERGRGNFPDRFSARQFPNYSSELNVNALLLGDSALYLCASSLAGTLNTEAFFGQGTRLTVV.

The genes are TRBV6-2 or TRBV6-3 and TRBJ2-5, with 10 bases aligning to TRBD2. The junction had 4 bases not matched to a gene; V was cut back by 2 bases and J by 4 bases. The CDR3 totals 15 residues. Germline V CDR1 and CDR2: MNHEY, SVGEGT. CDR3 coding DNA: TGTGCCAGCAGTTACGCCCTAGCGGGAGTAGAGACCCAGTACTTC. It translates to CASSYALAGVETQYF.

The gene calls are TRBV28 and TRBJ2-7; 8 bases fit TRBD1. The V gene's germline CDR1 is MDHEN and CDR2 SYDVKM. The ends lost 2 bases at V and 1 base at J; junction bases unmatched: 7. The CDR3 is 16 amino acids. CDR3 nucleotides: TGTGCCAGCAGTTTAACCCAGGGGGCAGGGTCCTACGAGCAGTACTTC. It codes for CASSLTQGAGSYEQYF.

CDR3 sequence reads: CASSSAGFAGVKNEQFF. As DNA, the CDR3 is TGTGCCAGCAGTTCTGCGGGTTTCGCAGGAGTTAAGAATGAGCAGTTCTTC. The gene calls are TRBV2 and TRBJ2-1; possible D gene TRBD2, 5 bases. V lost 5 bases and J 7 bases, leaving 24 bases between the germline ends. The CDR3 sequence is 17 residues long. Per the germline V gene, CDR1 is SNHLY and CDR2 is FYNNEI.

The chain has TRBV5-4 and TRBJ1-1; TRBD1 might be the D (5 bases). This CDR3 spans 14 amino acids. CDR1 SGHNT and CDR2 YYREEE come from the germline V gene (reference sequence). V lost 2 bases to trimming and J lost 1 base, with 9 bases between them. The CDR3 coding sequence is TGTGCCAGCAGCTTACGACAGACGAACACTGAAGCTTTCTTT. It translates to CASSLRQTNTEAFF. Together with reference TRBV5-4 and TRBJ1-1, the CDR3 gives the full variable domain: ETGVTQSPTHLIKTRGQQVTLRCSSQSGHNTVSWYQQALGQGPQFIFQYYREEENGRGNFPPRFSGLQFPNYSSELNVNALELDDSALYLCASSLRQTNTEAFFGQGTRLTVV.

The chain carries TRBV5-4 and TRBJ2-1; D not resolved. Germline V gene data show CDR1 as SGHNT and CDR2 as YYREEE (reference sequence). Trimming pared 1 base from V and 7 bases from J, leaving 12 bases between. This CDR3 region has 14 residues. The CDR3 loop is CASSLRLQINEQFF. In DNA form, the CDR3 reads TGTGCCAGCAGCTTGCGACTTCAGATTAATGAGCAGTTCTTC.

This sequence joins TRBV29-1 and TRBJ1-1; no clear D. The CDR3 runs 12 residues. Germline loops: CDR1 SQVTM, CDR2 ANQGSEA. Trimming pared 4 bases from V and 7 bases from J, leaving 13 bases between. In DNA, the CDR3 is TGCAGCGTTGGAACACCCTCGGGTGAAGCTTTCTTT. This codes for CSVGTPSGEAFF.

This clone has more than one count but fewer than ten. In DNA form, the CDR3 reads TGCGCCAGCAGTGCGGACAGGTCCTCGGGCAATAGCAATCAGCCCCAGCATTTT. It encodes CASSADRSSGNSNQPQHF. The genes are TRBV10-1 and TRBJ1-5; 7 bases map to TRBD1. Germline V lookup: CDR1 WNHNN, CDR2 SYGVQD (reference sequence). V lost 4 bases to trimming and J lost 0 bases; unmatched junction nucleotides: 12. This CDR3 is 18 amino acids long.

V and J are TRBV9 and TRBJ2-6; 9 positions agree with TRBD1. The CDR3 extends over 18 amino acids. Germline V gene sequence: CDR1 SGDLS, CDR2 YYNGEE. After removal of 3 bases from V and 2 bases from J, the junction contained 9 bases not matched to a gene. The CDR3 reads CASSDSDRGATGANVLTF. The CDR3, as DNA: TGTGCCAGCAGCGATTCTGACAGGGGGGCCACTGGGGCCAACGTCCTGACTTTC.

This clone showed up just once. The CDR3 protein is CASTRTGGVDTGELFF. CDR3 bases: TGTGCCAGCACCCGGACAGGCGGCGTAGACACCGGGGAGCTGTTTTTT. The chain uses TRBV9 and TRBJ2-2, with 7 bases fitting TRBD1. V lost 6 bases, J lost 3 bases, and 11 bases stayed unmatched. CDR1 is SGDLS and CDR2 is YYNGEE in the germline V gene. The CDR3 spans 16 residues.

The V gene is TRBV24-1, the J gene TRBJ2-7; 8 nucleotides line up with TRBD1. The CDR3 is made up of 14 amino acids. Germline CDR1 is KGHDR and CDR2 is SFDVKD. V lost 5 bases, J lost 6 bases, and 8 bases stayed unmatched. The DNA for the CDR3 is TGTGCCACCAGTGCCCCCGGACAGGGCTTCGAGCAGTACTTC. Protein: CATSAPGQGFEQYF.

This chain joins TRBV9 and TRBJ2-7, with D possibly matching TRBD1 (6 bases). The ends were cut back, 0 bases at V and 7 bases at J, with 29 bases in the middle. Looked up from germline, CDR1 is SGDLS and CDR2 is YYNGEE. The CDR3 spans 19 residues. The CDR3 sequence is CASSVAQTRTVPDLLEQYF. DNA of the CDR3: TGTGCCAGCAGCGTAGCCCAAACACGGACAGTCCCTGACCTGTTAGAGCAGTACTTC. Full variable domain (rest looked up from reference TRBV9 and TRBJ2-7): DSGVTQTPKHLITATGQRVTLRCSPRSGDLSVYWYQQSLDQGLQFLIQYYNGEERAKGNILERFSAQQFPDLHSELNLSSLELGDSALYFCASSVAQTRTVPDLLEQYFGPGTRLTVT.